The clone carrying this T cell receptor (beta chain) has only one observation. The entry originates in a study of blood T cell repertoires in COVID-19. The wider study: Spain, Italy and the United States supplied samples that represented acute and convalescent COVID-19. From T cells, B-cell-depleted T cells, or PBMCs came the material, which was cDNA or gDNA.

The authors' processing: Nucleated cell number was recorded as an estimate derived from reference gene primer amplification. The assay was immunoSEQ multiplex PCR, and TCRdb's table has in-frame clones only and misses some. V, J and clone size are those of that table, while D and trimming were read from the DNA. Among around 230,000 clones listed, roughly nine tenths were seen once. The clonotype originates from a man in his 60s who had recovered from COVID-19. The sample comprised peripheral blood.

CDR3 nucleotides: TGCAGCGGACAGGGGTACGGCACTGAAGCTTTCTTT. Translated: CSGQGYGTEAFF. The chain links TRBV29-1 to TRBJ1-1; TRBD1 agrees at 8 bases. The ends lost 7 bases at V and 4 bases at J; junction bases unmatched: 5. The V gene's germline CDR1 is SQVTM and CDR2 ANQGSEA. This CDR3 comprises 12 residues.